The 2 T cell receptor beta chains below were found in one sample sequenced in a study of blood T cell repertoires in COVID-19. Using immunoSEQ multiplex PCR, the repertoire was profiled, and TCRdb retains in-frame clones only, with some absent. Counted here are 350,000 to 450,000 clones, around nine tenths occurring once; the ten biggest clones make up about 1.7%. The sample was PBMCs or T cells enriched from blood (not recorded which). Receptors were obtained from a woman aged 25 to 39 who had recovered from COVID-19.

The CDR3 DNA follows: TGTGCCAGCTCGGGTAGGTTAGCGCGCGAGCAGTACTTC. It is translated as CASSGRLAREQYF. V usage is TRBV18 and J usage is TRBJ2-7; possibly TRBD2 for D (5 bases). This CDR3 spans 13 amino acids. V lost 6 bases and J 6 bases, leaving 15 bases between the germline ends. Germline V gene data show CDR1 as KGHSH and CDR2 as LQKENI. Combining the CDR3 with reference TRBV18 and TRBJ2-7 gives the whole variable domain NAGVMQNPRHLVRRRGQEARLRCSPMKGHSHVYWYRQLPEEGLKFMVYLQKENIIDESGMPKERFSAEFPKEGPSILRIQQVVRGDSAAYFCASSGRLAREQYFGPGTRLTVT.

The genes are TRBV24-1 and TRBJ2-6; D unclear. This CDR3 region has 13 residues. The V end was cut by 9 bases, the J end by 0 bases, with 5 bases between. The germline V gene has CDR1 KGHDR and CDR2 SFDVKD. The CDR3, as DNA: TGTGCCACCGGGCGCTCTGGGGCCAACGTCCTGACTTTC. Protein: CATGRSGANVLTF.